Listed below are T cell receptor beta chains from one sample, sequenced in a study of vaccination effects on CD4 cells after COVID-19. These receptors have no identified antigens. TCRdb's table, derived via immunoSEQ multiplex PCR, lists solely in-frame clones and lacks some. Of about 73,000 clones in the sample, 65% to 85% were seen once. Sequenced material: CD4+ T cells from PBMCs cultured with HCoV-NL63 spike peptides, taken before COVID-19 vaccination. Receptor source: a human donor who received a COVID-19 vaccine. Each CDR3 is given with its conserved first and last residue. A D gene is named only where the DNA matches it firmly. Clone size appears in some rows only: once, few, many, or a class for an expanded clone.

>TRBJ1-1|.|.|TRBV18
TGTGCCAGCTCACCTGATATGAACACTGAAGCTTTCTTT
CASSPDMNTEAFF
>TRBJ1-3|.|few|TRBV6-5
TGTGCCAGCAGAAGATCAAGAGCTGGAAACACCATATATTTT
CASRRSRAGNTIYF
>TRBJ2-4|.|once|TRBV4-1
TGCGCCAGCAGCCAAGCGGGGAGAGAAAACATTCAGTACTTC
CASSQAGRENIQYF
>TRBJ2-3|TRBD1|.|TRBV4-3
TGCGCCAGCAGTTGGGGACAGAGCACAGATACGCAGTATTTT
CASSWGQSTDTQYF
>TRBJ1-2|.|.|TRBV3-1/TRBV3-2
TGTGCCAGCAGCCCCTCCTCCTATGGCTACACCTTC
CASSPSSYGYTF
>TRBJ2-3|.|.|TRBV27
TGTGCCAGCAGCACCCCGAACCCTTCTAGCACAGATACGCAGTATTTT
CASSTPNPSSTDTQYF
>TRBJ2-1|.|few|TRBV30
TGTGCCTGGGGTGGGTTATTCAATGAGCAGTTCTTC
CAWGGLFNEQFF
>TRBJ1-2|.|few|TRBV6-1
TGTGCCAGCAGTGAACGCGTGGTAGCCCTAAACTATGGCTACACCTTC
CASSERVVALNYGYTF
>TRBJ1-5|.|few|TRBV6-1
TGTGCCAGCAGTGAATCGGGAACGCAGCCCCAGCATTTT
CASSESGTQPQHF
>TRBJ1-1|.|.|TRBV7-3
TGTGCCAGCAGCTTGGAGGTGAACACTGAAGCTTTCTTT
CASSLEVNTEAFF
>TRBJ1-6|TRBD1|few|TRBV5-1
TGCGCCAGCAGCTTGGCGGGACAGGCAACCTATAATTCACCCCTCCACTTT
CASSLAGQATYNSPLHF
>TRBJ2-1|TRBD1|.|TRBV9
TGTGCCAGCAGCGTCTTGGGACAGGGCCATGAGCAGTTCTTC
CASSVLGQGHEQFF
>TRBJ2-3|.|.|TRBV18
TGTGCCAGCTCGGGATACCAGGCAGATACGCAGTATTTT
CASSGYQADTQYF
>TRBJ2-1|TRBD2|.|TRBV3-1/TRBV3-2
TGTGCCAGCAGAAGCGGGGGGGTATCCAATGAGCAGTTCTTC
CASRSGGVSNEQFF
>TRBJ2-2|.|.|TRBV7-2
TGTGCCAGCAGCTCAAGTCTCTTCGGGGAGCTGTTTTTT
CASSSSLFGELFF